This TCR beta chain was found in a study of T cell changes during pregnancy in multiple sclerosis (dated by TCRdb to about 2019). Background on the whole study: The study looked at changes in the T cell repertoire across pregnancy in women with multiple sclerosis.

The library was generated by the immunoSEQ multiplex PCR assay. TCRdb took this table from immuneACCESS and kept in-frame rearrangements with V and J called. Such tables lack part of the clones; where checked against another copy, unresolved V genes explain under half of the gap, and the rest is unexplained. Recorded for this sample are tens of thousands of clones; about 94% of them occurred a single time. The ten top clones hold 2.5% of the sample. Points on this clone: Its antigen is unknown. Per-nucleotide qualities are absent, and no much larger clonotype sits a single base away.

Reading the germline V gene gives CDR1 SNHLY and CDR2 FYNNEI. The germline ends are 10 bases apart after V is trimmed by 5 bases and J by 3 bases. There are 13 amino acids in the CDR3, from cysteine to phenylalanine inclusive. The read is trimmed to its CDR3 DNA, 39 bases read in frame from base 1. The input for sequencing was peripheral blood, taken in the third trimester of pregnancy. The TCR originated in a female donor with multiple sclerosis, enrolled in a pregnancy study. The V and J genes are TRBV2 and TRBJ1-1; no D gene is confidently identified. The nucleotide sequence reads TGTGCCAGCAGTCAACAGCAGGACACTGAAGCTTTCTTT. Translated, this is CASSQQQDTEAFF.